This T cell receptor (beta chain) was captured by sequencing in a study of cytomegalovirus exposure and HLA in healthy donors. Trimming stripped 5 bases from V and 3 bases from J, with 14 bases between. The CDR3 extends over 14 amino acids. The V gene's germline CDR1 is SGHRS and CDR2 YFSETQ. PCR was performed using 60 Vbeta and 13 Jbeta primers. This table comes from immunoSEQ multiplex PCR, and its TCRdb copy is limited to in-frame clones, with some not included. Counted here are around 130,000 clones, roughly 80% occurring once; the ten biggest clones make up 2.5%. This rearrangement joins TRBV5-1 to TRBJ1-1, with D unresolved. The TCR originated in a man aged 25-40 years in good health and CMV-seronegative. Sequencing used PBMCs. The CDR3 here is CASRPAGGYTEAFF. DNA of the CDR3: TGCGCCAGCAGGCCCGCAGGCGGGTACACTGAAGCTTTCTTT.